Listed below are T cell receptor beta chains from one sample, sequenced in a study of T cell repertoires in cytomegalovirus infection. TCRdb redid the calling of the reads with MiXCR, one entry per CDR3 protein. The sample lists some 400,000 distinct CDR3 sequences, approximately 31% occurring once. Sequencing input: PBMCs. These receptor sequences come from a human donor in good health (CMV status not recorded). Some clones in this sample may be carry-over from other donors' samples. The CDR3 runs from the conserved cysteine through the conserved F or W. The D gene is left open where the match is weak. The size entry is marked missing in some rows and otherwise reads once, few, many or a size class.

v_gene: TRBV6-5; len: 15; d_gene: .; j_gene: TRBJ2-3; abundance: once; CDR3aa: CASSTRDRSTDTQYF; CDR3nt: TGTGCCAGCAGTACAAGGGACCGAAGCACAGATACGCAGTATTTT
v_gene: TRBV2; len: 15; d_gene: TRBD1; j_gene: TRBJ2-2; abundance: .; CDR3aa: CASKTDRALTGELFF; CDR3nt: TGTGCCAGCAAAACGGACAGGGCTCTCACCGGGGAGCTGTTTTTT
v_gene: TRBV4-1; len: 18; d_gene: TRBD1; j_gene: TRBJ2-2; abundance: .; CDR3aa: CASSRAGTGGSGTGELFF; CDR3nt: TGCGCCAGCAGCCGGGCCGGGACAGGGGGCTCGGGCACCGGGGAGCTGTTTTTT
v_gene: TRBV29-1; len: 15; d_gene: TRBD1; j_gene: TRBJ1-2; abundance: .; CDR3aa: CSPRPDTGTVYGYTF; CDR3nt: TGCAGCCCCCGACCCGACACCGGGACAGTCTATGGCTACACCTTC
v_gene: TRBV4-1; len: 16; d_gene: .; j_gene: TRBJ2-7; abundance: .; CDR3aa: CASSQDPGLVIYEQYF; CDR3nt: TGCGCCAGCAGCCAAGATCCGGGACTGGTGATCTACGAGCAGTACTTC
v_gene: TRBV12-3/TRBV12-4; len: 15; d_gene: TRBD1; j_gene: TRBJ1-1; abundance: few; CDR3aa: CASSPWTGSGTEAFF; CDR3nt: TGTGCCAGCAGTCCCTGGACAGGGTCCGGGACTGAAGCTTTCTTT
v_gene: TRBV7-8; len: 16; d_gene: TRBD1; j_gene: TRBJ2-1; abundance: .; CDR3aa: CARISPGQLLNNEQFF; CDR3nt: TGTGCCCGCATCTCCCCGGGACAGCTATTGAACAATGAGCAGTTCTTC
v_gene: TRBV2; len: 15; d_gene: .; j_gene: TRBJ2-2; abundance: once; CDR3aa: CASSEAQGLTGELFF; CDR3nt: TGTGCCAGCAGTGAAGCCCAGGGGTTGACCGGGGAGCTGTTTTTT
v_gene: TRBV6-5; len: 14; d_gene: TRBD1; j_gene: TRBJ1-2; abundance: .; CDR3aa: CDSSPQGGAYGYTF; CDR3nt: TGTGACAGCAGCCCCCAGGGGGGGGCCTATGGCTACACCTTC
v_gene: TRBV4-2; len: 16; d_gene: .; j_gene: TRBJ2-7; abundance: .; CDR3aa: CASSQDLGTEAYEQYF; CDR3nt: TGTGCCAGCAGCCAAGACTTAGGGACGGAGGCCTACGAGCAGTACTTC
v_gene: TRBV2; len: 15; d_gene: .; j_gene: TRBJ2-5; abundance: few; CDR3aa: CASTPMGGATETQYF; CDR3nt: TGTGCCAGCACCCCCATGGGGGGGGCCACGGAGACCCAGTACTTC
v_gene: TRBV4-2; len: 13; d_gene: TRBD2; j_gene: TRBJ2-5; abundance: .; CDR3aa: CASSSLAGETQYF; CDR3nt: TGTGCCAGCAGCAGTCTAGCGGGGGAGACCCAGTACTTC
v_gene: TRBV5-5; len: 14; d_gene: .; j_gene: TRBJ2-1; abundance: .; CDR3aa: CASILSRAYNEQFF; CDR3nt: TGTGCCAGCATCCTTTCTCGCGCCTACAATGAGCAGTTCTTC
v_gene: TRBV10-3; len: 15; d_gene: TRBD2; j_gene: TRBJ2-7; abundance: .; CDR3aa: CAISPGTKSSYEQYF; CDR3nt: TGTGCCATCAGTCCCGGGACTAAATCCTCCTACGAGCAGTACTTC
v_gene: TRBV7-2; len: 12; d_gene: .; j_gene: TRBJ1-1; abundance: many; CDR3aa: CASSLMNTEAFF; CDR3nt: TGTGCCAGCAGCTTAATGAACACTGAAGCTTTCTTT
v_gene: TRBV12-3/TRBV12-4; len: 13; d_gene: .; j_gene: TRBJ1-2; abundance: many; CDR3aa: CASTSRDFKGYTF; CDR3nt: TGTGCCAGCACTTCCCGGGACTTTAAGGGCTACACCTTC
v_gene: TRBV6-2/TRBV6-3; len: 11; d_gene: .; j_gene: TRBJ1-2; abundance: .; CDR3aa: CASSYVTVLFF; CDR3nt: TGTGCCAGCAGTTACGTTACGGTCCTTTTCTTC
v_gene: TRBV25-1; len: 16; d_gene: TRBD2; j_gene: TRBJ2-1; abundance: .; CDR3aa: CASSEYGGGAKNEQFF; CDR3nt: TGTGCCAGCAGTGAATATGGCGGGGGGGCCAAAAATGAGCAGTTCTTC
v_gene: TRBV7-2; len: 17; d_gene: TRBD2; j_gene: TRBJ2-1; abundance: many; CDR3aa: CASSLGFWRGESDEQFF; CDR3nt: TGTGCCAGCAGCTTAGGGTTTTGGCGGGGGGAATCAGATGAGCAGTTCTTC
v_gene: TRBV20-1; len: 14; d_gene: .; j_gene: TRBJ1-4; abundance: .; CDR3aa: CSARWAGDFEKLFF; CDR3nt: TGCAGTGCTAGATGGGCAGGGGACTTTGAAAAACTGTTTTTT
v_gene: TRBV7-6; len: 16; d_gene: TRBD1; j_gene: TRBJ1-1; abundance: many; CDR3aa: CASSEGQGGLNTEAFF; CDR3nt: TGTGCCAGCAGCGAGGGACAGGGGGGTTTGAACACTGAAGCTTTCTTT
v_gene: TRBV7-6; len: 15; d_gene: .; j_gene: TRBJ1-4; abundance: .; CDR3aa: CARGLYVGNREKLFF; CDR3nt: TGTGCCAGAGGCTTATATGTAGGGAATCGGGAAAAACTGTTTTTT
v_gene: TRBV18; len: 18; d_gene: TRBD1; j_gene: TRBJ1-6; abundance: .; CDR3aa: CASSPLGGGASYNSPLHF; CDR3nt: TGTGCCAGCTCACCCCTAGGAGGGGGCGCGTCCTATAATTCACCCCTCCACTTT
v_gene: TRBV4-2; len: 16; d_gene: TRBD1; j_gene: TRBJ1-4; abundance: few; CDR3aa: CASSQDGGQGNEKLFF; CDR3nt: TGTGCCAGCAGCCAAGATGGGGGACAGGGTAATGAAAAACTGTTTTTT
v_gene: TRBV7-6; len: 17; d_gene: .; j_gene: TRBJ2-7; abundance: .; CDR3aa: CASSLIGGGREAYEQYF; CDR3nt: TGTGCCAGCAGCTTAATAGGGGGGGGCAGGGAGGCCTACGAGCAGTACTTC
v_gene: TRBV6-1; len: 13; d_gene: TRBD1; j_gene: TRBJ1-1; abundance: many; CDR3aa: CASRDRAATEAFF; CDR3nt: TGTGCCAGCAGGGACAGGGCGGCCACTGAAGCTTTCTTT
v_gene: TRBV4-1; len: 16; d_gene: TRBD2; j_gene: TRBJ2-7; abundance: .; CDR3aa: CASSLQTSGGSYEQYF; CDR3nt: TGCGCCAGCAGCCTCCAAACTAGCGGGGGTTCCTACGAGCAGTACTTC
v_gene: TRBV19; len: 11; d_gene: .; j_gene: TRBJ1-2; abundance: .; CDR3aa: CATGENYGYTF; CDR3nt: TGTGCCACCGGAGAAAACTATGGCTACACCTTC
v_gene: TRBV19; len: 15; d_gene: .; j_gene: TRBJ1-5; abundance: .; CDR3aa: CASRAGQTGNQPQHF; CDR3nt: TGTGCCAGTAGGGCGGGACAAACGGGTAATCAGCCCCAGCATTTT
v_gene: TRBV18; len: 17; d_gene: .; j_gene: TRBJ2-2; abundance: .; CDR3aa: CASSPLGSRLNTGELFF; CDR3nt: TGTGCCAGCTCACCACTAGGGTCCAGGCTGAACACCGGGGAGCTGTTTTTT
v_gene: TRBV30; len: 12; d_gene: .; j_gene: TRBJ1-2; abundance: .; CDR3aa: CAWSNLEGSDTF; CDR3nt: TGTGCCTGGAGTAACCTGGAGGGGTCGGACACCTTC
v_gene: TRBV6-6; len: 15; d_gene: TRBD2; j_gene: TRBJ2-1; abundance: .; CDR3aa: CASRTGSGGANEQFF; CDR3nt: TGTGCCAGCAGGACTGGGAGCGGGGGGGCCAATGAGCAGTTCTTC
v_gene: TRBV25-1; len: 14; d_gene: .; j_gene: TRBJ2-2; abundance: .; CDR3aa: CASSEGADTGELFF; CDR3nt: TGTGCCAGCAGTGAGGGAGCAGACACCGGGGAGCTGTTTTTT
v_gene: TRBV6-6; len: 15; d_gene: .; j_gene: TRBJ2-1; abundance: .; CDR3aa: CATILGGPSYNEQFF; CDR3nt: TGTGCCACTATACTCGGGGGGCCCTCCTACAATGAGCAGTTCTTC
v_gene: TRBV2; len: 13; d_gene: .; j_gene: TRBJ1-5; abundance: .; CDR3aa: CAGGGNSNQPQHF; CDR3nt: TGTGCCGGAGGGGGGAATAGCAATCAGCCCCAGCATTTT
v_gene: TRBV9; len: 14; d_gene: .; j_gene: TRBJ1-3; abundance: .; CDR3aa: CASSADNPGNTIYF; CDR3nt: TGTGCCAGCAGCGCGGATAACCCAGGAAACACCATATATTTT
v_gene: TRBV7-8; len: 12; d_gene: .; j_gene: TRBJ2-1; abundance: few; CDR3aa: CASSPRIHEQFF; CDR3nt: TGTGCCAGCAGCCCCCGCATACATGAGCAGTTCTTC
v_gene: TRBV7-9; len: 14; d_gene: TRBD1; j_gene: TRBJ1-4; abundance: few; CDR3aa: CASSFRDRDEKLFF; CDR3nt: TGTGCCAGCAGCTTCCGGGACAGGGACGAAAAACTGTTTTTT
v_gene: TRBV27; len: 23; d_gene: TRBD1; j_gene: TRBJ1-6; abundance: few; CDR3aa: CASSLAPPTPGGSVSSYNSPLHF; CDR3nt: TGTGCCAGCAGTTTAGCCCCTCCCACGCCAGGGGGCTCTGTAAGCTCCTATAATTCACCCCTCCACTTT
v_gene: TRBV7-4; len: 17; d_gene: .; j_gene: TRBJ1-3; abundance: few; CDR3aa: CACSSYRSRTSGNTIYF; CDR3nt: TGTGCCTGCAGCTCCTACAGGTCAAGGACGTCTGGAAACACCATATATTTT
v_gene: TRBV7-9; len: 15; d_gene: TRBD1; j_gene: TRBJ1-2; abundance: .; CDR3aa: CASSKTGTGEDGYTF; CDR3nt: TGTGCCAGCAGCAAAACCGGGACAGGGGAGGATGGCTACACCTTC
v_gene: TRBV6-2/TRBV6-3; len: 15; d_gene: .; j_gene: TRBJ2-3; abundance: few; CDR3aa: CASSYTGGPTDTQYF; CDR3nt: TGTGCCAGCAGTTACACCGGGGGGCCAACAGATACGCAGTATTTT
v_gene: TRBV5-6; len: 14; d_gene: .; j_gene: TRBJ1-2; abundance: .; CDR3aa: CASSLEQRIDGYTF; CDR3nt: TGTGCCAGCAGCTTGGAACAGCGGATAGATGGCTACACCTTC
v_gene: TRBV20-1; len: 14; d_gene: TRBD1; j_gene: TRBJ1-6; abundance: few; CDR3aa: CSARWTGANSPLHF; CDR3nt: TGCAGTGCTAGATGGACAGGGGCTAATTCACCCCTCCACTTT
v_gene: TRBV12-3/TRBV12-4; len: 14; d_gene: .; j_gene: TRBJ1-5; abundance: many; CDR3aa: CASTKTPGNQPQHF; CDR3nt: TGTGCCAGCACCAAGACTCCTGGCAATCAGCCCCAGCATTTT
v_gene: TRBV12-3/TRBV12-4; len: 16; d_gene: TRBD1; j_gene: TRBJ2-1; abundance: many; CDR3aa: CASINSRGQGVNEQFF; CDR3nt: TGTGCCAGCATTAATTCCCGGGGACAGGGGGTCAATGAGCAGTTCTTC
v_gene: TRBV14; len: 17; d_gene: TRBD1; j_gene: TRBJ1-4; abundance: .; CDR3aa: CASSQFIGTGLNEKLFF; CDR3nt: TGTGCCAGCAGCCAATTCATCGGGACAGGCCTTAATGAAAAACTGTTTTTT
v_gene: TRBV6-5; len: 16; d_gene: TRBD1; j_gene: TRBJ2-1; abundance: many; CDR3aa: CASSKRGQGRGNEQFF; CDR3nt: TGTGCCAGCAGCAAGAGGGGGCAGGGGCGAGGAAATGAGCAGTTCTTC
v_gene: TRBV7-2; len: 15; d_gene: .; j_gene: TRBJ1-5; abundance: many; CDR3aa: CASSYAGRLNQPQHF; CDR3nt: TGTGCCAGCAGCTACGCCGGGAGATTAAATCAGCCCCAGCATTTT
v_gene: TRBV7-2; len: 16; d_gene: TRBD1; j_gene: TRBJ2-7; abundance: .; CDR3aa: CASSMGVGQRVHEQYF; CDR3nt: TGTGCCAGCAGCATGGGTGTGGGACAGCGCGTCCACGAGCAGTACTTC
v_gene: TRBV9; len: 15; d_gene: .; j_gene: TRBJ1-1; abundance: .; CDR3aa: CASSISRGGSTEAFF; CDR3nt: TGTGCCAGCAGCATCTCCAGGGGAGGGAGCACTGAAGCTTTCTTT
v_gene: TRBV4-2; len: 16; d_gene: TRBD1; j_gene: TRBJ2-5; abundance: few; CDR3aa: CASSQDGDRVIGTQYF; CDR3nt: TGTGCCAGCAGTCAAGATGGGGACAGGGTAATTGGGACCCAGTACTTC